This TCR beta chain was recorded in a study of beta chain features in type 1 diabetes. Study results and limitations: Any HLA effect on TCRB rearrangement was left unresolved by small sub-analyses.

Every single donor gave one heparinised blood draw, and these averaged approximately 100 mL. This clone was seen more than once but under ten times. Antigen: not known. Expressed TCRB transcripts got sequenced, as all isolated RNA was reverse transcribed. Clones were read by immunoSEQ multiplex PCR, and TCRdb kept only the in-frame ones, dropping some. This table holds a few hundred thousand clones, about 15% found once. The sample consisted of central memory CD4+ T cells from blood. The clonotype was recovered from a man aged 25-45 years in good health.

In DNA form, the CDR3 reads TGTGCCAGCAGCCCGACTAGCGGGGTACAAGAGACCCAGTACTTC. Its translation: CASSPTSGVQETQYF. This chain links TRBV7-7 with TRBJ2-5; 11 bases align to TRBD2. Germline V gives CDR1 SSHAT, CDR2 FNYEAQ (reference sequence). Trimming removed 5 bases from V and 2 bases from J; junction bases left unmatched: 4. The CDR3 runs to 15 residues.